This T cell receptor (beta chain) was retrieved from a study of cytomegalovirus exposure and HLA in healthy donors. General study points: A later analysis associated 16,951 TCR beta sequences with HLA alleles at a 0.05 false discovery rate.

As to this clone: No antigen is known for it.

The primer mix had 60 Vbeta and 13 Jbeta primers. Only in-frame clones appear in the TCRdb table, and some are missing; sequencing was by immunoSEQ multiplex PCR. The sample lists about 140,000 clones; about 70% were seen once. This clonotype originated in a male donor in good health and CMV-seronegative. Sequenced: PBMCs.

CDR3 coding DNA: TGTGCCAGCAGCCTCCTGGATACGCAGTATTTT. Residues: CASSLLDTQYF. The chain recombines TRBV11-1 with TRBJ2-3, with D unclear. Trimming removed 5 bases from V and 6 bases from J, with 6 bases in between. Germline V gene sequence: CDR1 SGHAT, CDR2 FQDESV (reference sequence). This CDR3 is 11 amino acids long.